These 15 T cell receptor beta chains were all obtained from the same sample, sequenced in a study of post-analysis software for immune sequencing data. Study-level findings and limits: Five TRBV segments, including TRBV5-6, TRBV5-1 and TRBV20-1, were more frequent in patients than controls.

Their antigen targets remain unknown. Carried by the TCR beta cDNA libraries were unique molecular identifiers. TCRdb recomputed calls from the PCR reads with MiXCR, one row per CDR3 protein. The table records approximately 460,000 distinct CDR3 sequences, nearly 45% of them present only once. Sequencing was carried out using blood. Receptors were obtained from a girl between 5 and 17 years old with multiple sclerosis.

This clonotype showed up just a few times. As DNA, the CDR3 is TGTGCCAGCAGCTTAGGTGCATACGGGGTTTGGGAGACCCAGTACTTC. It yields the protein CASSLGAYGVWETQYF. The rearrangement joins TRBV7-9 to TRBJ2-5; D might be TRBD2 (5 bases). CDR3 length: 16 amino acids. CDR1 and CDR2 from the germline V gene are SEHNR and FQNEAQ (reference sequence). Trimming left V 1 base short and J 5 bases short, with 17 bases between.

Notes on this clonotype: Its ends do not fully match the called genes, so a read error is possible. This chain links TRBV5-1 with TRBJ2-3; the match to TRBD2 covers 9 bases. Germline-derived CDR1 and CDR2 are SGHRS and YFSETQ. This CDR3 has 16 amino acids. The CDR3 sequence is CASSLVGGRAGDAQYF. The CDR3 DNA follows: TGCGCCAGCAGCTTGGTTGGCGGGAGGGCCGGAGATGCGCAGTATTTT.

The chain couples TRBV20-1 to TRBJ2-5; 14 bases are a match to TRBD2. The CDR3 covers 15 residues. Trimming removed 3 bases from V and 5 bases from J; junction bases left unmatched: 5. The V gene's germline CDR1 is DFQATT and CDR2 SNEGSKA (reference sequence). CDR3 amino acids: CSASSGLAGVETQYF. DNA of the CDR3: TGCAGTGCTAGCTCGGGACTAGCGGGAGTGGAGACCCAGTACTTC.

This clonotype has a handful of counts. The chain is built from TRBV7-3 and TRBJ2-3; a weak D match, TRBD1 (6 bases). Per germline, CDR1 SGHTA and CDR2 FQGTGA. The V and J ends lost 1 base and 0 bases respectively, with 8 bases between them. CDR3 length: 15 amino acids. In nucleotides, the CDR3 is TGTGCCAGCAGCTTAATCGGACAGAGCACAGATACGCAGTATTTT. This codes for CASSLIGQSTDTQYF.

In this sample, this clonotype turned up many times. The chain employs TRBV5-1 and TRBJ2-7; 8 bases align to TRBD1. The CDR3 spans 14 residues. V shed 4 bases, J shed 2 bases, and the junction held 5 bases outside the gene matches. CDR1 is SGHRS, CDR2 YFSETQ, per germline. This CDR3 reads CASSPTGEAYEQYF. DNA of the CDR3: TGCGCCAGCAGCCCGACAGGGGAGGCCTACGAGCAGTACTTC. The full variable domain, in which reference TRBV5-1 and TRBJ2-7 provide the parts outside the CDR3, is KAGVTQTPRYLIKTRGQQVTLSCSPISGHRSVSWYQQTPGQGLQFLFEYFSETQRNKGNFPGRFSGRQFSNSRSEMNVSTLELGDSALYLCASSPTGEAYEQYFGPGTRLTVT.

This clonotype has more than one count but fewer than ten. V is TRBV4-2 and J is TRBJ1-5; a weak D match, TRBD1 (6 bases). Germline V CDR1 and CDR2: LGHNA, YNFKEQ. The CDR3 contains 15 residues. V was cut by 5 bases and J by 4 bases, with 15 bases left in between. The CDR3 loop is CASSDHRETNQPQHF. CDR3 DNA sequence: TGTGCCAGCAGCGACCACAGGGAAACGAATCAGCCCCAGCATTTT.

The genes are TRBV5-6 and TRBJ1-2; D call uncertain. The CDR3 runs to 11 residues. Looked up from germline, CDR1 is SGHDT and CDR2 is YYEEEE. Trimming left V 2 bases short and J 10 bases short, with 9 bases between. The CDR3 sequence: CASSLRDLYTF. The CDR3 DNA reads as TGTGCCAGCAGCTTAAGGGATCTCTACACCTTC.

The J gene is TRBJ2-5, the V gene TRBV4-2; D ambiguous. The J call is in doubt because the DNA end fits TRBJ2-7 better. The CDR3 is 11 residues long. CDR1 LGHNA and CDR2 YNFKEQ come from the germline V gene. The CDR3, as DNA: TGTGCCAGCAGCGGTCGGATCGAGCAGTACTTC. Its protein product is CASSGRIEQYF.

The J gene is TRBJ2-1, the V gene TRBV7-9; 12 bases align to TRBD2. The germline CDR1 and CDR2 sequences are SEHNR and FQNEAQ (reference sequence). CDR3 length: 16 residues. The ends lost 11 bases at V and 3 bases at J; junction bases unmatched: 11. CDR3 in amino acids: CACRTSGILVYNEQFF. The CDR3 nucleotides are TGTGCCTGCCGGACTAGCGGGATCCTCGTCTACAATGAGCAGTTCTTC.

The genes are TRBV10-3 and TRBJ1-5; 7 nucleotides line up with TRBD1. After removal of 2 bases from V and 7 bases from J, the junction contained 8 bases not matched to a gene. This CDR3 contains 15 residues. Per the germline V gene, CDR1 is ENHRY and CDR2 is SYGVKD. The CDR3 DNA reads TGTGCCATCAGTGAGCAGGGGGGCGTCGAACAGCCCCAGCATTTT. Its protein is CAISEQGGVEQPQHF.

CDR3 loop: CSVTDRNTEAFF. The DNA of the CDR3 is TGCAGCGTTACCGACAGGAACACTGAAGCTTTCTTT. V gene TRBV29-1 combines with J gene TRBJ1-1; perhaps TRBD1 as D (5 bases). The CDR3 length is 12 residues. V lost 5 bases to trimming and J lost 1 base, with 8 bases between them. Germline V gene sequence: CDR1 SQVTM, CDR2 ANQGSEA.

Only a few counts were recorded for this clonotype. The chain employs TRBV9 and TRBJ2-1, with D possibly being TRBD1 (5 bases). V was pared by 2 bases and J by 4 bases, with 7 bases between. The length of the CDR3 is 13 residues. Germline loops: CDR1 SGDLS, CDR2 YYNGEE. This chain's CDR3 is CASSVDTYNEQFF. Written as DNA, the CDR3 is TGTGCCAGCAGCGTGGACACTTACAATGAGCAGTTCTTC.

In DNA, the CDR3 is TGTGCCATCGGTCGACAGGGAGACGCAGATACGCAGTATTTT. It codes for CAIGRQGDADTQYF. The rearrangement joins TRBV10-3 to TRBJ2-3; TRBD1 matches 7 bases. This CDR3 is built from 14 residues. The V and J ends lost 8 bases and 4 bases, in that order; junction bases with no gene match: 9. Germline assignment: CDR1 ENHRY and CDR2 SYGVKD.

This clonotype was detected a few times. The J gene is TRBJ2-6, the V gene TRBV9, with 10 bases identical to TRBD1. There are 20 residues in the CDR3. V shed 3 bases and J 0 bases; nucleotides not matched to a gene: 12. CDR1 and CDR2 (germline): SGDLS, YYNGEE. Here the CDR3 DNA reads TGTGCCAGCAGCGGCCCGACAGGGGGCCGACTTCGCTCTGGGGCCAACGTCCTGACTTTC. This translates into CASSGPTGGRLRSGANVLTF.

CDR3 sequence (DNA): TGCAGTGCCCCGAGCGGGCAAAACTACAATGAGCAGTTCTTC. The encoded protein is CSAPSGQNYNEQFF. The chain couples TRBV20-1 to TRBJ2-1, with a tentative D call TRBD2 (6 bases). The CDR3 is 14 residues long. V was pared by 6 bases and J by 3 bases, with 15 bases between. Germline CDR1 DFQATT, CDR2 SNEGSKA (reference sequence).